The clone carrying this TCR beta chain was seen at least ten times. Time point here: blood at routine non-recurrence follow-up after resection. The data originate from a study of spatial heterogeneity in lung cancer. Between the trimmed V and J ends, which lost 0 bases and 4 bases, there was a span of 14 bases. Germline V CDR1 and CDR2: SQVTM, ANQGSEA. The CDR3 runs 15 residues. TCRdb redid the calling of the 5' RACE reads with MiXCR, one entry per CDR3 protein. The table shows just over 70,000 distinct CDR3 sequences, with about 8.2% occurring only once. This sequence originates from a female donor with early-stage non-small cell lung cancer. The source was PBMCs, collected at follow-up. The J gene is TRBJ2-3, the V gene TRBV29-1; possibly TRBD1 or TRBD2 for D (7 bases each). The CDR3 protein is CSVEEVGGGADTQYF. CDR3 in DNA: TGCAGCGTTGAAGAAGTGGGAGGGGGCGCAGATACGCAGTATTTT.